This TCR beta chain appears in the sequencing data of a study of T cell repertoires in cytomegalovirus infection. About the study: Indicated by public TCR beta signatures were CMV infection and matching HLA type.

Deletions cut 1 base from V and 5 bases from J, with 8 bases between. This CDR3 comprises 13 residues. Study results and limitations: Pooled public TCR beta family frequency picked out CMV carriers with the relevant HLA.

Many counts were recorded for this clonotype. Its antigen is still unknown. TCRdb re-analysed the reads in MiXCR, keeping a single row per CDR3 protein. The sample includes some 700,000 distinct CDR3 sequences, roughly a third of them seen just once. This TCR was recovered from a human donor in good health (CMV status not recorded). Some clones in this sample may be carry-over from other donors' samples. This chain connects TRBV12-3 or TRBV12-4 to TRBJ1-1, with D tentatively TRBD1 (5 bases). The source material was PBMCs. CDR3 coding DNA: TGTGCCAGCAGTTTAGAGGGACGGACTGAAGCTTTCTTT. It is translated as CASSLEGRTEAFF.